Listed below are T cell receptor beta chains from one sample, sequenced in a study of blood T cell repertoires in COVID-19. Libraries were prepared by immunoSEQ multiplex PCR; TCRdb keeps only in-frame clonotypes and omits some of them. The sample gives just over 90,000 clones, over 60% of which show up once; over 6% is in the top ten. Sequencing was performed on peripheral blood. The receptors come from a man aged 65 to 79 with acute or convalescent COVID-19. CDR3s include the opening cysteine and the closing phenylalanine or tryptophan. D genes are given only for firm matches. Expanded clones get a size class; other rows say once, few or many, or leave the size out.

>TRBV10-1|NA|TRBJ1-1|NA
TGCGCCAGCAGTGGGACAGAAAACACCGAAGCTTTCTTT
CASSGTENTEAFF
>TRBV7-5|NA|TRBJ1-2|NA
TGTGCCAGAATCGGAACAGGGAGACCTTATGGCTACACCTTC
CARIGTGRPYGYTF
>TRBV6-1|NA|TRBJ1-5|NA
TGTGCCAGCAGTGAAGGCAGGAGGGTAAACAATCAGCCCCAGCATTTT
CASSEGRRVNNQPQHF
>TRBV19|TRBD1|TRBJ1-2|NA
TGTGCCAGTAGTCCCGGGACAGCCAATAACTATGGCTACACCTTC
CASSPGTANNYGYTF
>TRBV19|NA|TRBJ2-5|NA
TGTGCCAGTTCTTCAAGAGGCGCGGGAGAGACCCAGTACTTC
CASSSRGAGETQYF
>TRBV5-1|TRBD2|TRBJ2-1|few
TGCGCCAGCAGCCTACTAGCGGGGGGGATTAATGAGCAGTTCTTC
CASSLLAGGINEQFF
>TRBV9|NA|TRBJ2-7|NA
TGTGCCAGCAGCGCCGACTTGCTGAGCTCCTACGAGCAGTACTTC
CASSADLLSSYEQYF
>TRBV6-5|TRBD1|TRBJ2-3|NA
TGTGCCAGCAGCTCGGTGGGACAGGGGATTAATACGCAGTATTTT
CASSSVGQGINTQYF
>TRBV28|NA|TRBJ2-1|few
TGTGCCAGCAGTACAGAGGGACTGGGCTTATACAATGAGCAGTTCTTC
CASSTEGLGLYNEQFF
>TRBV29-1|TRBD1|TRBJ2-7|NA
TGCAGCGTGTGGACAGGGTCCGAGCAGTACTTC
CSVWTGSEQYF
>TRBV2|NA|TRBJ2-7|NA
TGTGCCAGCAGTGAACTCTCAGGGCCCCTCTCCTACGAGCAGTACTTC
CASSELSGPLSYEQYF
>TRBV9|TRBD1|TRBJ1-1|few
TGTGCCAGCAGCGGTACAGGGGCGCGGACTGAAGCTTTCTTT
CASSGTGARTEAFF
>TRBV9|NA|TRBJ2-2|NA
TGTGCCAGCAGCGTTCCGGGGGGCCTTGACACCGGGGAGCTGTTTTTT
CASSVPGGLDTGELFF
>TRBV12-3/TRBV12-4|NA|TRBJ1-1|NA
TGTGCCAGCAGTACCGGGGTCACTGAAGCTTTCTTT
CASSTGVTEAFF
>TRBV11-2|TRBD1|TRBJ1-5|once
TGTGCCAGCAGTTTCGGACAGGGAAGAAATCAGCCCCAGCATTTT
CASSFGQGRNQPQHF
>TRBV5-1|NA|TRBJ1-2|NA
TGCGCCAGCAGCTTGGATGGGGGGAACCAATTCTATGGCTACACCTTC
CASSLDGGNQFYGYTF
>TRBV7-9|TRBD1|TRBJ1-5|NA
TGTGCCAGCAGCGATGCGACAGGGGGCAATCAGCCCCAGCATTTT
CASSDATGGNQPQHF
>TRBV5-1|TRBD1|TRBJ1-4|NA
TGCGCCAGCAGCCTGGGACAGGGGAATGAAAAACTGTTTTTT
CASSLGQGNEKLFF
>TRBV28|NA|TRBJ1-4|NA
TGTGCCACATCAGGACAACCCGGTGGAGAAAAACTGTTTTTT
CATSGQPGGEKLFF
>TRBV18|TRBD1|TRBJ2-4|NA
TGTGCCAGCTCACACTCTACCGGGACAGGGAAAAACATTCAGTACTTC
CASSHSTGTGKNIQYF
>TRBV5-1|TRBD1|TRBJ1-2|NA
TGCGCCAGCAGCTTGGGACAGGGAAAGAAGGGCTACACCTTC
CASSLGQGKKGYTF
>TRBV3-1/TRBV3-2|NA|TRBJ2-1|NA
TGTGCCAGCAGCCTCCGCGGGGGCATGGATGAGCAGTTCTTC
CASSLRGGMDEQFF
>TRBV10-3|TRBD1|TRBJ2-3|NA
TGTGCCATCAGGACCGGGACAGGGGTCTCGAGCACAGATACGCAGTATTTT
CAIRTGTGVSSTDTQYF
>TRBV30|NA|TRBJ1-1|NA
TGTGCCTGGAGTCGGACAGCAAAAAGCCCGAACACTGAAGCTTTCTTT
CAWSRTAKSPNTEAFF
>TRBV7-2|TRBD1|TRBJ1-2|NA
TGTGCCAGCAGCTTTGGGACAGGGAATGGCTACACCTTC
CASSFGTGNGYTF
>TRBV6-1|NA|TRBJ2-3|NA
TGTGCCAGCAGTGAAGGCTCTAGCGGCACAGATACGCAGTATTTT
CASSEGSSGTDTQYF
>TRBV12-3/TRBV12-4|NA|TRBJ2-6|NA
TGTGCCAGCAGTTCGGCTGGGGCCAACGTCCTGACTTTC
CASSSAGANVLTF
>TRBV9|NA|TRBJ2-5|NA
TGTGCCAGCAGCGCACCCACAGGGCTCGTGGAGACCCAGTACTTC
CASSAPTGLVETQYF
>TRBV11-2|TRBD1|TRBJ1-2|few
TGTGCCAGCAGCCCCCAGGGACAGGGGGCGGATGGCTACACCTTC
CASSPQGQGADGYTF
>TRBV5-1|TRBD2|TRBJ2-1|few
TGCGCCAGCAGCTTTGGGACTAGCGGATCCTCCTACAATGAGCAGTTCTTC
CASSFGTSGSSYNEQFF
>TRBV24-1|NA|TRBJ2-3|NA
TGTGCCACCAGTGCCCCAGGGACAGATACGCAGTATTTT
CATSAPGTDTQYF
>TRBV4-1|NA|TRBJ1-2|NA
TGCGCCAGCAGCCAGGGTTTGGCGGGGGAAGCTGGCTACACCTTC
CASSQGLAGEAGYTF
>TRBV28|NA|TRBJ1-5|NA
TGTGCCAGCAGTTTAAATGTCCCGGGGCAGCCCCAGCATTTT
CASSLNVPGQPQHF
>TRBV3-1/TRBV3-2|NA|TRBJ1-1|NA
TGTGCCAGCAGCCAGAGCAAGACTGAAGCTTTCTTT
CASSQSKTEAFF
>TRBV5-1|TRBD1|TRBJ1-2|NA
TGCGCCAGCAGCTCCTTGGCCGGACAGGGGACGAATGGCTACACCTTC
CASSSLAGQGTNGYTF
>TRBV5-4|NA|TRBJ1-2|NA
TGTGCCAGCAGCTTTGAGAGGGCTGGCTACACCTTC
CASSFERAGYTF
>TRBV19|NA|TRBJ1-1|few
TGTGCCAGTAGCTTTCGGGGAGGGGGTGAAGCTTTCTTT
CASSFRGGGEAFF
>TRBV27|NA|TRBJ2-2|NA
TGTGCCAGCACCTCAAGCCCCCCCTTTTGGGAGGGGGGTTCCGGGGAGCTGTTTTTT
CASTSSPPFWEGGSGELFF